The 10 T cell receptor beta chains below were found in one sample sequenced in a study of CD8 T cells in Susac syndrome. Random hexamers were used to reverse transcribe about 0.5 to 1 ug of RNA. MiXCR, run by TCRdb on the immunoSEQ multiplex PCR reads, gives a single entry per CDR3 protein. Here the sample spans 100,000 to 150,000 distinct CDR3 sequences, approximately 96% being singletons. The sample taken for sequencing was CD8+ T cells from PBMCs. The receptor set was obtained from a human donor with Susac syndrome.

This clonotype was counted a few times. V usage is TRBV30 and J usage is TRBJ2-7; D ambiguous. Trimming took off 1 base at V and 3 bases at J, with 4 bases between the two ends. CDR1 and CDR2 from the germline V gene are GTSNPN and SVGIG (reference sequence). CDR3 size: 11 residues. The CDR3 DNA reads TGTGCCTGGAGTGGGGTCTACGAGCAGTACTTC. This sequence encodes CAWSGVYEQYF.

The J gene is TRBJ2-3, the V gene TRBV29-1, with 7 bases identical to TRBD2. With 5 bases clipped from V and 1 base from J, the junction kept 6 bases outside the gene matches. The CDR3 covers 14 residues. The germline gives CDR1 SQVTM, CDR2 ANQGSEA. For the CDR3, the DNA is TGCAGCGTTATTGGACTAGGAGGCACAGATACGCAGTATTTT. Its protein product is CSVIGLGGTDTQYF.

The count of this clonotype is one. J is TRBJ1-1 and V is TRBV2; 7 bases fit TRBD1. The V and J ends lost 0 bases and 6 bases, in that order; junction bases with no gene match: 7. Germline V gene data show CDR1 as SNHLY and CDR2 as FYNNEI. CDR3 length equals 15 residues. CDR3 sequence (DNA): TGTGCCAGCAGTGAAGCTCAGGGGGTGAGGGCTGAAGCTTTCTTT. Amino acids: CASSEAQGVRAEAFF. The variable domain in full, completed from reference TRBV2 and TRBJ1-1, reads EPEVTQTPSHQVTQMGQEVILRCVPISNHLYFYWYRQILGQKVEFLVSFYNNEISEKSEIFDDQFSVERPDGSNFTLKIRSTKLEDSAMYFCASSEAQGVRAEAFFGQGTRLTVV.

The CDR3 spells CASSLALGPYQETQYF. In DNA form, the CDR3 reads TGTGCCAGCAGCTTAGCGCTAGGTCCGTACCAAGAGACCCAGTACTTC. The V call is TRBV7-9, the J call TRBJ2-5; D remains ambiguous. V lost 0 bases, J lost 0 bases, and 11 bases lay in between. The CDR3 has 16 amino acids. Germline CDR1 and CDR2: SEHNR and FQNEAQ (reference sequence).

The gene calls are TRBV2 and TRBJ2-7; D unresolved. The CDR3 sequence is 14 residues long. The V end lost 3 bases, the J end lost 3 bases, and 12 bases lay between the germline ends. Germline CDR1 and CDR2: SNHLY and FYNNEI. CDR3 sequence reads: CASSEGLIGYEQYF. CDR3 sequence (DNA): TGTGCCAGCAGTGAGGGGTTGATCGGCTACGAGCAGTACTTC. Together with reference TRBV2 and TRBJ2-7, the CDR3 gives the full variable domain: EPEVTQTPSHQVTQMGQEVILRCVPISNHLYFYWYRQILGQKVEFLVSFYNNEISEKSEIFDDQFSVERPDGSNFTLKIRSTKLEDSAMYFCASSEGLIGYEQYFGPGTRLTVT.

As DNA, the CDR3 is TGTGCCAGCACTCCGGGGGCGATGAACACTGAAGCTTTCTTT. It encodes CASTPGAMNTEAFF. The chain combines TRBV2 with TRBJ1-1, with D perhaps TRBD1 (6 bases). The CDR3 length is 14 residues. Trimming took off 7 bases at V and 0 bases at J, with 12 bases between the two ends. CDR1 and CDR2 from the germline V gene are SNHLY and FYNNEI.

The rearrangement links TRBV27 to TRBJ1-1; D gene uncertain. Germline lookup yields CDR1 MNHEY and CDR2 SMNVEV (reference sequence). V was shortened by 6 bases and J by 0 bases, with 14 bases between the two germline ends. The CDR3 loop spans 15 amino acids. The CDR3 reads CASSPRVHMNTEAFF. The CDR3, as DNA: TGTGCCAGCAGCCCGAGGGTACACATGAACACTGAAGCTTTCTTT.

This chain links TRBV29-1 with TRBJ2-7; 12 nucleotides agree with TRBD2. The trim removed 6 bases at V and 5 bases at J, leaving 14 bases unmatched. In germline, CDR1 is SQVTM, CDR2 ANQGSEA. The CDR3 consists of 16 residues. The CDR3 is CSVSPGRLAGVNEQYF. The CDR3 DNA reads as TGCAGCGTCTCCCCGGGCCGACTAGCGGGAGTAAACGAGCAGTACTTC.

This clonotype was seen a few times. This chain connects TRBV5-4 to TRBJ1-4; no clear D gene. Trimming cost V 5 bases and J 8 bases, with 13 bases left between them. This CDR3 has 13 amino acids. Germline loops: CDR1 SGHNT, CDR2 YYREEE (reference sequence). The CDR3: CASSPSGDEKLFF. The CDR3, as DNA: TGTGCCAGCAGTCCCAGTGGCGACGAAAAACTGTTTTTT.

V and J are TRBV2 and TRBJ1-2; 9 bases map to TRBD1. CDR3 length: 18 residues. J lost 0 bases, V lost 9 bases, and 17 bases had no gene match. CDR1 and CDR2 (germline): SNHLY, FYNNEI. CDR3 in DNA: TGTGCCAGTCCGAATATGGGGACAGGGCCTCTAACTAACTATGGCTACACCTTC. The encoded protein is CASPNMGTGPLTNYGYTF.